The 20 T cell receptor beta chains listed next were all sequenced from one sample in a study of blood T cell repertoires in COVID-19. Sequencing was performed with immunoSEQ multiplex PCR; in TCRdb, only in-frame clones are kept and a portion is missing. The sample lists around 160,000 clones, 75% to 90% seen once, with approximately 6.1% in the top ten. Sequenced sample: peripheral blood. The receptors derive from a man older than 75 with acute or convalescent COVID-19.

This CDR3 reads CSVAGLAGGNSYNEQFF. The DNA for the CDR3 is TGCAGCGTGGCCGGACTAGCGGGGGGAAACTCCTACAATGAGCAGTTCTTC. This chain uses TRBV29-1 with TRBJ2-1; 14 nucleotides align to TRBD2. With V trimmed by 6 bases and J by 0 bases, 7 bases remained unmatched. Germline V gene data show CDR1 as SQVTM and CDR2 as ANQGSEA. The CDR3 is 17 residues long.

The CDR3 spells CASSVVGQGITGELFF. The DNA for the CDR3 is TGTGCCAGCAGCGTAGTGGGACAGGGCATCACCGGGGAGCTGTTTTTT. The chain is built from TRBV9 and TRBJ2-2, with TRBD1 matching 9 bases. J gave up 4 bases and V 0 bases, and 4 bases lay outside the gene matches. Germline V gene data show CDR1 as SGDLS and CDR2 as YYNGEE. This CDR3 is 16 amino acids long.

The table lists this clone with a count of one. The chain links TRBV6-5 to TRBJ1-2; D unresolved. Trimming stripped 7 bases from V and 0 bases from J, with 15 bases between. The CDR3 consists of 15 residues. Germline V gene lookup returns CDR1 MNHEY and CDR2 SVGAGI. CDR3 nucleotide sequence: TGTGCCAGCACTGCGGTTCACCGGGCTAACTATGGCTACACCTTC. Translated: CASTAVHRANYGYTF.

The chain is built from TRBV18 and TRBJ1-2; 9 nucleotides line up with TRBD1. With 0 bases clipped from V and 8 bases from J, the junction kept 7 bases outside the gene matches. The CDR3 totals 15 residues. Germline V gene sequence: CDR1 KGHSH, CDR2 LQKENI. The CDR3 nucleotides are TGTGCCAGCTCACCACCAACGGACAGGGGACAAGGCTACACCTTC. It yields the protein CASSPPTDRGQGYTF.

This chain links TRBV19 with TRBJ2-1, with TRBD1 matching 11 bases. The CDR3 loop spans 15 amino acids. V lost 5 bases and J lost 8; bases outside the gene matches: 8. CDR1 is LNHDA and CDR2 is SQIVND in the germline V gene (reference sequence). DNA for the CDR3: TGTGCCAGTAGTCTTCCGGGACAGGGGGGCCATGAGCAGTTCTTC. Protein product: CASSLPGQGGHEQFF.

This chain links TRBV24-1 with TRBJ2-1, with D perhaps matching TRBD1 (6 bases). This CDR3 is built from 16 residues. Germline V gene data show CDR1 as KGHDR and CDR2 as SFDVKD. V was cut by 3 bases and J by 0 bases, with 11 bases left in between. The CDR3 is CATSDLRDTSYNEQFF. DNA for the CDR3: TGTGCCACCAGTGATCTAAGGGACACCTCCTACAATGAGCAGTTCTTC.

The V and J genes are TRBV28 and TRBJ2-7; possible D gene TRBD2, 5 bases. With 5 bases removed from V and 3 bases from J, the gap between germline ends came to 8 bases. Germline V gene sequence: CDR1 MDHEN, CDR2 SYDVKM. CDR3 length equals 12 residues. The chain's CDR3 is CASSTSGYEQYF. The CDR3 bases are TGTGCCAGCAGTACGAGCGGCTACGAGCAGTACTTC.

This chain joins TRBV18 and TRBJ2-2; no definite D call. Trimming stripped 3 bases from V and 3 bases from J, with 11 bases between. This CDR3 comprises 15 residues. Germline V gene data show CDR1 as KGHSH and CDR2 as LQKENI. CDR3: CASSPAFTDTGELFF. CDR3 DNA sequence: TGTGCCAGCTCACCCGCCTTCACGGACACCGGGGAGCTGTTTTTT.

J is TRBJ1-1 and V is TRBV6-5; a possible D gene is TRBD1 (6 bases). CDR1 and CDR2 (germline): MNHEY, SVGAGI. The V gene lost 8 bases and the J gene lost 5 bases, with 18 bases spanning the gap. This CDR3 is 14 amino acids long. The CDR3 DNA reads as TGTGCCAGCCTGAGGGGGGGGGCGAGGACTGAAGCTTTCTTT. Translation gives CASLRGGARTEAFF.

The chain employs TRBV3-1 (or the pseudogene TRBV3-2) and TRBJ1-3; perhaps TRBD1 as D (5 bases). CDR1 and CDR2 from the germline V gene are LGHDT and YNNKEL (reference sequence). Trimming pared 0 bases from V and 8 bases from J, leaving 20 bases between. This CDR3 has 17 residues. This CDR3 reads CASSQDPQVTRWDTIYF. CDR3 nucleotides: TGTGCCAGCAGCCAAGACCCACAGGTAACCAGATGGGACACCATATATTTT.

This clone is a singleton in its sample. The rearrangement links TRBV19 to TRBJ1-1; no firm D call. The CDR3 consists of 12 residues. Trimming pared 5 bases from V and 2 bases from J, leaving 6 bases between. Germline-derived CDR1 and CDR2 are LNHDA and SQIVND (reference sequence). CDR3 region: CASSFSNTEAFF. Here the CDR3 DNA reads TGTGCCAGTAGTTTCAGTAACACTGAAGCTTTCTTT. The whole variable domain, filled in from reference TRBV19 and TRBJ1-1, reads DGGITQSPKYLFRKEGQNVTLSCEQNLNHDAMYWYRQDPGQGLRLIYYSQIVNDFQKGDIAEGYSVSREKKESFPLTVTSAQKNPTAFYLCASSFSNTEAFFGQGTRLTVV.

This clone was observed a few times. The chain couples TRBV27 to TRBJ2-7; the match to TRBD2 covers 11 bases. Germline trimming cut 5 bases from V and 1 base from J; bases unmatched to any gene: 7. The CDR3 has 16 amino acids. Germline CDR1 MNHEY, CDR2 SMNVEV (reference sequence). CDR3 sequence reads: CASSPTSGSTSYEQYF. The CDR3 region has the DNA TGTGCCAGCAGTCCCACTAGCGGGAGTACGTCCTACGAGCAGTACTTC.

This chain uses TRBV4-2 with TRBJ1-2, with D hard to call. Germline V CDR1 and CDR2: LGHNA, YNFKEQ. The V gene lost 8 bases and the J gene lost 2 bases, with 9 bases spanning the gap. The CDR3 consists of 12 residues. DNA of the CDR3: TGTGCCAGCTCGACAAGCAACTATGGCTACACCTTC. This sequence encodes CASSTSNYGYTF.

The genes are TRBV24-1 and TRBJ2-3; 7 bases line up with TRBD2. CDR1 is KGHDR and CDR2 is SFDVKD in the germline V gene. The length of the CDR3 is 16 residues. Trimming removed 4 bases from V and 4 bases from J; junction bases left unmatched: 10. The chain's CDR3 is CATSDPGREASDTQYF. CDR3 DNA sequence: TGTGCCACCAGTGACCCGGGGAGGGAGGCCTCAGATACGCAGTATTTT.

The rearrangement links TRBV5-6 to TRBJ1-3; D may be TRBD1 (6 bases). V was cut by 0 bases and J by 4 bases, with 11 bases left in between. The CDR3 covers 15 residues. CDR1 and CDR2 from the germline V gene are SGHDT and YYEEEE. The DNA for the CDR3 is TGTGCCAGCAGCTTGGACGGGACAAAAGGAAACACCATATATTTT. Its protein is CASSLDGTKGNTIYF.

The J gene is TRBJ1-4, the V gene TRBV16; D uncertain. This CDR3 contains 15 residues. Per germline, CDR1 KGHSY and CDR2 FQNENV. The V end was cut by 0 bases, the J end by 4 bases, with 9 bases between. This CDR3 reads CASSQSRSHNEKLFF. In DNA, the CDR3 is TGTGCCAGCAGCCAATCGCGGAGCCATAATGAAAAACTGTTTTTT. The full variable domain, in which reference TRBV16 and TRBJ1-4 provide the parts outside the CDR3, is GEEVAQTPKHLVRGEGQKAKLYCAPIKGHSYVFWYQQVLKNEFKFLISFQNENVFDETGMPKERFSAKCLPNSPCSLEIQATKLEDSAVYFCASSQSRSHNEKLFFGSGTQLSVL.

V gene TRBV5-1 combines with J gene TRBJ2-5; 8 bases map to TRBD1. V shed 3 bases, J shed 1 base, and the junction held 5 bases outside the gene matches. CDR3 length: 15 residues. Germline CDR1 SGHRS, CDR2 YFSETQ. The DNA for the CDR3 is TGCGCCAGCAGCTCGGGACAGGCAACCCAAGAGACCCAGTACTTC. This sequence encodes CASSSGQATQETQYF.

The chain combines TRBV24-1 with TRBJ1-1; D gene unclear. The germline V and J ends were trimmed by 9 bases and 1 base, with 11 bases remaining between them. The CDR3 contains 13 residues. Germline V gives CDR1 KGHDR, CDR2 SFDVKD. As DNA, the CDR3 is TGTGCCACCCAACGGGAATCGAACACTGAAGCTTTCTTT. The encoded protein is CATQRESNTEAFF.

The genes are TRBV9 and TRBJ2-3, with 9 bases fitting TRBD1. Looked up from germline, CDR1 is SGDLS and CDR2 is YYNGEE. With 4 bases clipped from V and 6 bases from J, the junction kept 15 bases outside the gene matches. The CDR3 contains 17 residues. CDR3 DNA: TGTGCCAGCAGCCAGTCTCAACAGGGGGCTTCGCGGGATACGCAGTATTTT. Translation: CASSQSQQGASRDTQYF.

The V gene is TRBV5-1, the J gene TRBJ1-5, with TRBD1 matching over 7 bases. Per the germline V gene, CDR1 is SGHRS and CDR2 is YFSETQ. The CDR3 has 15 residues. V shed 4 bases and J 5 bases; nucleotides not matched to a gene: 9. The CDR3 DNA reads as TGCGCCAGCAGCACCGGGACAGTGCCGCATCAGCCCCAGCATTTT. This translates into CASSTGTVPHQPQHF. The full variable domain, its missing parts supplied by reference TRBV5-1 and TRBJ1-5, is KAGVTQTPRYLIKTRGQQVTLSCSPISGHRSVSWYQQTPGQGLQFLFEYFSETQRNKGNFPGRFSGRQFSNSRSEMNVSTLELGDSALYLCASSTGTVPHQPQHFGDGTRLSIL.